This T cell receptor beta chain was recovered during a study of PD-1 blockade in classical Hodgkin lymphoma. Findings and limits, study-wide: Newly diagnosed patients reportedly trailed healthy donors in baseline TCR diversity.

As for this clone: Its antigen is not known.

As for time point: cycle 4 day 1 (C4D1), after five to seven weeks of nivolumab. Each patient's relapse followed autologous stem cell transplantation, and brentuximab vedotin exposure varied. The CDR3 is 12 amino acids. Germline V CDR1 and CDR2: SQVTM, ANQGSEA. V lost 6 bases to trimming and J lost 3 bases, with 12 bases between them. TCRdb's table, derived via immunoSEQ multiplex PCR, lists solely in-frame clones and lacks some. The sample has around 31,000 clones, around 80% seen once. Sequenced material: peripheral blood mononuclear cells (PBMCs), taken before the fourth cycle of nivolumab. The J gene is TRBJ2-7, the V gene TRBV29-1; a weak D match, TRBD1 (5 bases). The receptor was isolated from a human donor with classical Hodgkin lymphoma. The CDR3 region has the DNA TGCAGCGTAATTGACAGTGGCTACGAGCAGTACTTC. This gives the protein CSVIDSGYEQYF.